The sequence of this T cell receptor (beta chain) was determined in a study of cytomegalovirus exposure and HLA in healthy donors. The study, taken as a whole, reports: There were some V segments, including TRBV6-2 and TRBV6-3, excluded as indistinguishable. Most TCR sequences were rare, but some public TCRs occurred in many donors. TCR beta chain V- and J-gene trimming was linked, in a later analysis, to a missense variant in DCLRE1C.

With respect to this clone: Antigen: not known.

V was trimmed by 5 bases and J by 4 bases, leaving 14 bases between them. Looked up from germline, CDR1 is LNHDA and CDR2 is SQIVND (reference sequence). The CDR3 consists of 15 residues. PCR was performed using 60 Vbeta and 13 Jbeta primers. Repertoires were generated with immunoSEQ multiplex PCR, while TCRdb's copy carries only in-frame clones and drops some. The sample lists 90,000 or so clones, 80% seen once, with approximately 30% in the top ten. This TCR was sampled from a man in his fifties in good health and CMV-seropositive. The sample comprised PBMCs. The chain carries TRBV19 and TRBJ1-4, with D possibly TRBD1 on 5 matching bases. The CDR3 DNA sequence: TGTGCCAGTAGTGACCAGGGACTGCATAATGAAAAACTGTTTTTT. It specifies CASSDQGLHNEKLFF.